This T cell receptor (beta chain) comes out of a study of blood T cells in healthy people across ages. As for the study in general: Template switching caught about one barcoded beta molecule for each two T cells. Whole-study results and caveats: Donor CMV status was unknown, possibly confounding expanded clonotype changes.

Total RNA, at least 6 micrograms per sample, came from PBMCs. CDR3 size: 13 residues. The authors ran a second PCR of about 6 to 12 cycles using a sample-barcoded 5' primer and a J-beta primer mix. TCRdb reprocessed the 5' RACE reads with MiXCR, giving one entry per CDR3 protein. The data show around 900,000 distinct CDR3 sequences, with less than 35% seen just once and around 15% held by the top ten. Comments on this clonotype: Antigen unknown. A read error may be the cause here, since a much bigger clone is one base away.

The chain combines TRBV12-3 or TRBV12-4 with TRBJ1-5; unclear D gene. Sequencing input: blood. The sequence was obtained from a woman of 80 years or more in good health. CDR3 DNA: TGTACCAGCAGAGGTGAAGGCAATCAGCCCCAGCATTTT. This translates into CTSRGEGNQPQHF.